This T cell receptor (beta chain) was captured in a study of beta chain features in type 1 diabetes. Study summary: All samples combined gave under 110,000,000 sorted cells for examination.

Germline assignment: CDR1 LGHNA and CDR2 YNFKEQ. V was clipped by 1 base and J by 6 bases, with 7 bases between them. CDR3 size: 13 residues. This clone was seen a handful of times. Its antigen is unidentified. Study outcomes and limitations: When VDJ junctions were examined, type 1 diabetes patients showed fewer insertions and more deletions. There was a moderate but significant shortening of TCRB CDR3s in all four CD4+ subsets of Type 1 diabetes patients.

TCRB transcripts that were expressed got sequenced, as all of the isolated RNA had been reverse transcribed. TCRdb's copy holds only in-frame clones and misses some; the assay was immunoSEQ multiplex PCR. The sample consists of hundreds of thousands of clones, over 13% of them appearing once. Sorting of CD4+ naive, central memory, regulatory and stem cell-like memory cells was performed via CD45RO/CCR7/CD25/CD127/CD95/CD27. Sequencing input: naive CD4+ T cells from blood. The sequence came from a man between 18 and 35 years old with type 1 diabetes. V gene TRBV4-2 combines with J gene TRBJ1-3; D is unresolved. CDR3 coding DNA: TGTGCCAGCAGCCAAGGGATCGAAAACACCATATATTTT. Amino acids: CASSQGIENTIYF.